Presented here are 21 T cell receptor beta chains from one specimen sequenced in a study of graft-versus-host responses after intestinal transplantation. The antigens these receptors bind are not known. The assay was immunoSEQ multiplex PCR, and TCRdb's table has in-frame clones only and misses some. The data contain tens of thousands of clones, more than 80% of them singletons. Sequences were derived from unstimulated CD8+ T cells sorted from spleen or lymph node cells, sampled before intestinal transplant. The origin of the receptors is a human donor who received an intestinal transplant.

This clone was recorded a few times. The CDR3 region has the DNA TGTGCCAGCAGTTACTCGTCCGCAACTAATGAAAAACTGTTTTTT. It yields the protein CASSYSSATNEKLFF. This chain joins TRBV6-6 and TRBJ1-4; D is unresolved. The CDR3 spans 15 residues. Trimming removed 0 bases at V and 0 bases at J, with 5 bases between. Germline CDR1 and CDR2: MNHNY and SVGAGI (reference sequence).

This clone was recorded once. The chain combines TRBV7-8 with TRBJ2-7; 7 nucleotides match TRBD2. Germline lookup yields CDR1 SGHVS and CDR2 FQNEAQ. The CDR3 consists of 14 residues. Trimming at V came to 5 bases and at J to 2 bases, leaving 6 bases not matched to a gene. DNA of the CDR3: TGTGCCAGCAGCCCTCGGGGGGTGGCCTACGAGCAGTACTTC. Translating it yields CASSPRGVAYEQYF.

This chain uses TRBV5-6 with TRBJ1-1; D is unclear. The V gene's germline CDR1 is SGHDT and CDR2 YYEEEE. The ends were cut back, 1 base at V and 1 base at J, with 11 bases in the middle. This CDR3 is built from 15 residues. DNA for the CDR3: TGTGCCAGCAGCTTGATCCTCCAGGCGAACACTGAAGCTTTCTTT. Its translation is CASSLILQANTEAFF.

The chain is built from TRBV28 and TRBJ2-5; D is unresolved. The CDR3 has 13 amino acids. V lost 4 bases and J 1 base, leaving 7 bases between the germline ends. The V gene's germline CDR1 is MDHEN and CDR2 SYDVKM. The CDR3 DNA is TGTGCCAGCAGTTATTCAGGCCAAGAGACCCAGTACTTC. Translating it yields CASSYSGQETQYF.

This chain connects TRBV6-1 to TRBJ1-1, with D perhaps matching TRBD1 (5 bases). The CDR3 totals 15 residues. The V end was cut by 0 bases, the J end by 0 bases, with 8 bases between. CDR1 and CDR2 from the germline V gene are MNHNS and SASEGT. The CDR3 DNA reads as TGTGCCAGCAGTGAAGCGGAGGGGTTGAACACTGAAGCTTTCTTT. Translated: CASSEAEGLNTEAFF.

This rearrangement joins TRBV7-9 to TRBJ1-3, with D perhaps matching TRBD1 (6 bases). Germline loops: CDR1 SEHNR, CDR2 FQNEAQ (reference sequence). Trimming pared 3 bases from V and 8 bases from J, leaving 11 bases between. The CDR3 extends over 13 amino acids. CDR3 sequence reads: CASSFVKGDTIYF. CDR3 bases: TGTGCCAGCAGCTTCGTGAAGGGGGACACCATATATTTT. Drawing the rest from reference TRBV7-9 and TRBJ1-3, the complete variable domain is DTGVSQNPRHKITKRGQNVTFRCDPISEHNRLYWYRQTLGQGPEFLTYFQNEAQLEKSRLLSDRFSAERPKGSFSTLEIQRTEQGDSAMYLCASSFVKGDTIYFGEGSWLTVV.

This chain links TRBV7-2 with TRBJ2-7; D gene uncertain. Germline V gives CDR1 SGHTA, CDR2 FQGNSA. With 5 bases removed from V and 7 bases from J, the gap between germline ends came to 21 bases. The CDR3 has 15 amino acids. The CDR3 spells CASSPAVMGRGEQYF. The CDR3 DNA reads as TGTGCCAGCAGCCCCGCCGTAATGGGCCGTGGGGAGCAGTACTTC.

The gene calls are TRBV5-4 and TRBJ1-2, with 10 bases lining up with TRBD1. V trimming: 2 bases; J trimming: 0 bases; junction bases outside the gene matches: 10. The CDR3 runs to 18 residues. Germline values: CDR1 SGHNT, CDR2 YYREEE (reference sequence). In DNA form, the CDR3 reads TGTGCCAGCAGCTTCGTGTGGACAGGGGGAGTTACTAACTATGGCTACACCTTC. The encoded protein is CASSFVWTGGVTNYGYTF.

The J gene is TRBJ2-7, the V gene TRBV28; 9 bases are shared with TRBD1. V shed 3 bases and J 1 base; nucleotides not matched to a gene: 7. The germline gives CDR1 MDHEN, CDR2 SYDVKM. The CDR3 is 16 residues long. The CDR3 nucleotides read TGTGCCAGCAGTTTTAGGGACAGGGTTGATTCCTACGAGCAGTACTTC. It encodes CASSFRDRVDSYEQYF.

The J gene is TRBJ2-1, the V gene TRBV7-9; perhaps TRBD2 as D (6 bases). Germline-derived CDR1 and CDR2 are SEHNR and FQNEAQ (reference sequence). CDR3 length: 15 amino acids. The V gene lost 5 bases and the J gene lost 2 bases, with 13 bases spanning the gap. The CDR3 protein is CASSHGSRTYNEQFF. For the CDR3, the DNA is TGTGCCAGCAGCCACGGGAGCCGGACCTACAATGAGCAGTTCTTC.

The rearrangement uses TRBV27 and TRBJ1-5; a possible D gene is TRBD1 (5 bases). V was shortened by 3 bases and J by 7 bases, with 13 bases between the two germline ends. Germline lookup yields CDR1 MNHEY and CDR2 SMNVEV (reference sequence). The CDR3 length is 14 residues. The CDR3 bases are TGTGCCAGCAGTTTGGGACGGGGGGGGCAGCCCCAGCATTTT. This encodes CASSLGRGGQPQHF.

This CDR3 is CASSQGQAQGEQYF. The CDR3, as DNA: TGCGCCAGCAGCCAGGGACAGGCACAGGGGGAGCAGTACTTC. This rearrangement joins TRBV4-1 to TRBJ2-7; 8 nucleotides line up with TRBD1. The CDR3 runs 14 residues. V dropped 3 bases and J dropped 7; count of bases not matched to a gene: 8. Germline CDR1 and CDR2: MGHRA and YSYEKL.

The chain carries TRBV6-5 and TRBJ2-1; 8 bases are a match to TRBD2. The CDR3 sequence is 16 residues long. Germline V gene sequence: CDR1 MNHEY, CDR2 SVGAGI. V trimming: 4 bases; J trimming: 8 bases; junction bases outside the gene matches: 13. CDR3 nucleotides: TGTGCCAGCAGTTTCCTCCCGGGACTAGTTTCGGATGAGCAGTTCTTC. It codes for CASSFLPGLVSDEQFF.

This rearrangement joins TRBV15 to TRBJ1-3; D is unresolved. Between the trimmed V and J ends, which lost 1 base and 0 bases, there was a span of 13 bases. This CDR3 is built from 17 residues. Germline V CDR1 and CDR2: LNHNV, YYDKDF (reference sequence). The CDR3 protein is CATSRGEDSHSGNTIYF. The CDR3 nucleotides are TGTGCCACCAGCAGAGGAGAGGATAGCCACTCTGGAAACACCATATATTTT.

The chain employs TRBV28 and TRBJ2-5; 15 nucleotides agree with TRBD2. The length of the CDR3 is 16 residues. Germline CDR1 and CDR2: MDHEN and SYDVKM. V shed 6 bases, J shed 4 bases, and the junction held 6 bases outside the gene matches. CDR3 DNA sequence: TGTGCCAGCAGCTCCGGACTAGCGGGGGGGCGAGAGACCCAGTACTTC. Residues: CASSSGLAGGRETQYF.

The V and J genes are TRBV27 and TRBJ1-1, with D maybe TRBD1 (6 bases). In germline, CDR1 is MNHEY, CDR2 SMNVEV (reference sequence). The V and J ends lost 0 bases and 4 bases respectively, with 18 bases between them. This CDR3 is 17 amino acids long. The CDR3 bases are TGTGCCAGCAGTTTATCGGGACAAGGGCCCTCTGTCACTGAAGCTTTCTTT. It codes for CASSLSGQGPSVTEAFF.

V gene TRBV4-2 combines with J gene TRBJ2-7, with TRBD2 identical over 10 bases. The germline gives CDR1 LGHNA, CDR2 YNFKEQ. The CDR3 is 15 residues long. V lost 0 bases, J lost 5 bases, and 4 bases stayed unmatched. The CDR3 loop is CASSQESSGSDEQYF. Written as DNA, the CDR3 is TGTGCCAGCAGCCAAGAATCTAGCGGGAGCGACGAGCAGTACTTC.

V and J are TRBV27 and TRBJ2-3; TRBD2 agrees at 9 bases. CDR3 length: 15 amino acids. Losses at the gene ends were 2 bases for V and 3 bases for J; bases not matched to a gene: 3. The germline V gene encodes CDR1 MNHEY and CDR2 SMNVEV (reference sequence). The CDR3 DNA sequence: TGTGCCAGCAGTTTACTAGCGGGGATTACAGATACGCAGTATTTT. Its translation: CASSLLAGITDTQYF.

The J gene is TRBJ2-3, the V gene TRBV5-5, with D perhaps TRBD2 (6 bases). This CDR3 contains 14 residues. Trimming took 3 bases from V and 2 from J, leaving 10 bases between them. Germline CDR1 is SGHKS and CDR2 is YYEKEE (reference sequence). CDR3 sequence reads: CASSYWGLTDTQYF. The CDR3, as DNA: TGTGCCAGCAGCTATTGGGGACTCACAGATACGCAGTATTTT.

The table lists this clone with a count of one. The genes are TRBV6-1 and TRBJ2-1, with D possibly TRBD2 on 5 matching bases. Germline CDR1 MNHNS, CDR2 SASEGT. The ends were cut back, 2 bases at V and 1 base at J, with 12 bases in the middle. The CDR3 has 16 residues. CDR3 DNA: TGTGCCAGCAGTGAAACCCTAAGGGAGTCCTACAATGAGCAGTTCTTC. Its translation is CASSETLRESYNEQFF.

This clone has just a few counts. The V and J genes are TRBV6-4 and TRBJ2-3, with 8 bases that match TRBD2. V lost 2 bases to trimming and J lost 2 bases; unmatched junction nucleotides: 3. The V gene's germline CDR1 is MRHNA and CDR2 SNTAGT. The CDR3 is made up of 15 amino acids. CDR3 amino acids: CASSDAGGATDTQYF. The CDR3 coding sequence is TGTGCCAGCAGTGACGCCGGGGGGGCCACAGATACGCAGTATTTT.